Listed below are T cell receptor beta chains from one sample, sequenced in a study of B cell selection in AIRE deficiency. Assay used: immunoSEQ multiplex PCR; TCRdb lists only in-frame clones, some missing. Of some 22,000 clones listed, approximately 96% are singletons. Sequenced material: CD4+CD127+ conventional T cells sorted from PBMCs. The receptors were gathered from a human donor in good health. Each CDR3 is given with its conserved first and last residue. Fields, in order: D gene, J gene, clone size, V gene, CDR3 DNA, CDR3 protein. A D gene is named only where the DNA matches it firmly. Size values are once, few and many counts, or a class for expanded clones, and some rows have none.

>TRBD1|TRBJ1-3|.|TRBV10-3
TGTGCCATCAGTGCGACGGACAGGGTGGCTGGAAACACCATATATTTT
CAISATDRVAGNTIYF
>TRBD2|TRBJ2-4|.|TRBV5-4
TGTGCCAGCAGCTGGGGGGGGACGGTACAGGCCAAAAACATTCAGTACTTC
CASSWGGTVQAKNIQYF
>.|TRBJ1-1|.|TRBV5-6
TGTGCCAGCAGCTTGGTTCGGGCAGCGGCTACGAACACTGAAGCTTTCTTT
CASSLVRAAATNTEAFF
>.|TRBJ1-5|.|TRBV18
TGTGCCAGCTCACAGGGTCGTAGCGATCAGCCCCAGCATTTT
CASSQGRSDQPQHF
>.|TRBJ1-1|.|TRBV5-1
TGCGCCAGCAGCTTGGATTCGGTGAACACTGAAGCTTTCTTT
CASSLDSVNTEAFF
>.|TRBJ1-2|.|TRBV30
TGTGCCAAGAGCGTAAGCTATGGCTACACCTTC
CAKSVSYGYTF
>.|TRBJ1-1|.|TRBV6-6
TGTGCCAGCAGTTACGAACGGGGGACTGAAGCTTTCTTT
CASSYERGTEAFF
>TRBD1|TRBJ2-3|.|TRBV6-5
TGTGCCAGCAGTTACTCGCGGCAGGGGGCCTCAGATACGCAGTATTTT
CASSYSRQGASDTQYF
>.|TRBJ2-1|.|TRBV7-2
TGTGCCAGCAGCCCTCGGGACCCCGGCGGCTACAATGAGCAGTTCTTC
CASSPRDPGGYNEQFF
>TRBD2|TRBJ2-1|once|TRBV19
TGTGCCAGTCGGGCGGGGGTCCCTAACAATGAGCAGTTCTTC
CASRAGVPNNEQFF
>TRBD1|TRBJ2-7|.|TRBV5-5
TGTGCCAGCAGTAAAAAAACAGGGGGCCTTAGCTCCTACGAGCAGTACTTC
CASSKKTGGLSSYEQYF
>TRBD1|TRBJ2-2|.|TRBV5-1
TGCGCCAGCAGCCAACCAAGGACAGGGGGCTCCGGGGAGCTGTTTTTT
CASSQPRTGGSGELFF
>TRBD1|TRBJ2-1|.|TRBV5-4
TGTGCCAGCAGCCCGCCGGACAGGGACGATGAGCAGTTCTTC
CASSPPDRDDEQFF
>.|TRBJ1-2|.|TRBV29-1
TGCAGCGTTGAGGGGGCAGGTAGCGTCTCTGGCTACACCTTC
CSVEGAGSVSGYTF
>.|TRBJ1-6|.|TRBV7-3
TGTGCCAGCAGCTTACGGCGGGAAACGGATTCACCCCTCCACTTT
CASSLRRETDSPLHF
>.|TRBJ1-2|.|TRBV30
TGTGCCTGGCTTGGGGAGGGAAATGGCTACACCTTC
CAWLGEGNGYTF
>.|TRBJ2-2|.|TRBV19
TGTGCCAGTAGTCCTAGAGCGGGGTGGCAGGGGGCGTTCGCGAACACCGGGGAGCTGTTTTTT
CASSPRAGWQGAFANTGELFF
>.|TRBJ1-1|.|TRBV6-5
TGTGCCAGCAGTGGGGACTGGATGAACACTGAAGCTTTCTTT
CASSGDWMNTEAFF
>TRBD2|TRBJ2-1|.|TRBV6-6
TGTGCCAGCAGCCCTAGCGGGCCGGATGAGCAGTTCTTC
CASSPSGPDEQFF
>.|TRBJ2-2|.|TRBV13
TGTGCCAGCAGCTTCAAGGTGGGGAACCTCCGGTCCCGGGACACCAACACCGGGGAGCTGTTTTTT
CASSFKVGNLRSRDTNTGELFF
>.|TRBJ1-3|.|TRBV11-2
TGTGCCAGCAGTTTCTCCGGGGGAGCTAGAAACACCATATATTTT
CASSFSGGARNTIYF
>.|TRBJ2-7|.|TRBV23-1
TGCGCCAGCTTTCGCGGGGCGGAGAACTCCTACGAGCAGTACTTC
CASFRGAENSYEQYF
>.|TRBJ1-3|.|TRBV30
TGTGCCTGGACCACCCAGGGCAAGACCTTCATTGGAAACACCATATATTTT
CAWTTQGKTFIGNTIYF
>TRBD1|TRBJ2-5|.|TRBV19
TGTGCCAGTAGTGCGACAGGGTTTGAGACCCAGTACTTC
CASSATGFETQYF
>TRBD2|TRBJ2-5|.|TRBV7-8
TGTGCCAGCAGCCCATGGGCGGGGGACCAAGAGACCCAGTACTTC
CASSPWAGDQETQYF
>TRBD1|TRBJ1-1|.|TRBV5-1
TGCGCCAGCAGCTCCCAACAGGGGGCTGGTACTGAAGCTTTCTTT
CASSSQQGAGTEAFF
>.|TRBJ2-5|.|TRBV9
TGTGCCAGCAGCGTAGATGGGGGGGCGCCGGAGACCCAGTACTTC
CASSVDGGAPETQYF
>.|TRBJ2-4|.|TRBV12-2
TGTGCAAGTCGCCTCCAAGAGGTAGCCAAAAACATTCAGTACTTC
CASRLQEVAKNIQYF
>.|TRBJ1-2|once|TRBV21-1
TGTGCCAGCGGGGACAGGGGTAGCTATGGCTACACCTTC
CASGDRGSYGYTF
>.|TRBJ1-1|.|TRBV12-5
TGTGCTAGTGGTTTGGTAAAGGACACTGAAGCTTTCTTT
CASGLVKDTEAFF
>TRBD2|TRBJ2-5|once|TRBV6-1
TGTGCCAGCAGTGAAGGAGTTCGAGCGGGGGAAGAGACCCAGTACTTC
CASSEGVRAGEETQYF
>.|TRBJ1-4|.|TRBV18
TGTGCCAGCTCACTCCCGGGGGTAACTAATGAAAAACTGTTTTTT
CASSLPGVTNEKLFF
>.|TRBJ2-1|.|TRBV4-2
TGTGCCAGCAGCCAAGACGGGGTAAGATCCCGCTCCTACAATGAGCAGTTCTTC
CASSQDGVRSRSYNEQFF
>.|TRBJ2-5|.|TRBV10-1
TGCGCCAGCGCCGGGAAGGAAGAGACCCAGTACTTC
CASAGKEETQYF
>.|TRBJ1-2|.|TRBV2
TGTGCCAGCAGTGTTGAGGGATCACGAGGCTACACCTTC
CASSVEGSRGYTF
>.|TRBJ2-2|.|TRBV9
TGTGCCAGCAGCGTAGGGACCGGGGAGCTGTTTTTT
CASSVGTGELFF